This T cell receptor beta chain was captured by sequencing in a study of blood T cell repertoires in COVID-19. This CDR3 region has 17 residues. CDR1 and CDR2 (germline): ENHRY, SYGVKD. With 6 bases clipped from V and 0 bases from J, the junction kept 8 bases outside the gene matches. Source study methods: Scientists estimated how many nucleated cells there were by amplifying reference gene primers. Assay used: immunoSEQ multiplex PCR; TCRdb lists only in-frame clones, some missing. Clone size and the V and J calls come from that table; the DNA yielded D and trimming. Among some 80,000 clones listed, roughly 84% were seen once.

Sequencing was carried out using peripheral blood. J is TRBJ2-2 and V is TRBV10-3, with 9 bases fitting TRBD2. The source of this sequence is a man between 45 and 60 years old with acute or convalescent COVID-19. The CDR3 is CAISHRLAETNTGELFF. In nucleotides, the CDR3 is TGTGCCATCAGCCATAGACTAGCGGAGACGAACACCGGGGAGCTGTTTTTT.